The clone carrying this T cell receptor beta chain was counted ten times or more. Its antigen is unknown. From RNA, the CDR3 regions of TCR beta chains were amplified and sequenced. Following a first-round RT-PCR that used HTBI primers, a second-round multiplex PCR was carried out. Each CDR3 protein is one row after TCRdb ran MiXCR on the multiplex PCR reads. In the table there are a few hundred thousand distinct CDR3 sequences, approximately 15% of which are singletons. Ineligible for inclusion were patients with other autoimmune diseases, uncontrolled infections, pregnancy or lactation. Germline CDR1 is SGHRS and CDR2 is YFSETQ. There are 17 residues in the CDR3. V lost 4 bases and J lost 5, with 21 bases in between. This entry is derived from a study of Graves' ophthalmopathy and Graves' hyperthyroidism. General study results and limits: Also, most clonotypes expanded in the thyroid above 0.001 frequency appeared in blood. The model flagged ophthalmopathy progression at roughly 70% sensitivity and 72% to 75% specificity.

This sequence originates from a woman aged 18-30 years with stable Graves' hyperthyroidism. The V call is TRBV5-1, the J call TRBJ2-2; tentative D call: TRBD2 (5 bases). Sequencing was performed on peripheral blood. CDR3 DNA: TGCGCCAGCAGCGACCGGGTTAGCGACGGTAGGACCGGGGAGCTGTTTTTT. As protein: CASSDRVSDGRTGELFF.